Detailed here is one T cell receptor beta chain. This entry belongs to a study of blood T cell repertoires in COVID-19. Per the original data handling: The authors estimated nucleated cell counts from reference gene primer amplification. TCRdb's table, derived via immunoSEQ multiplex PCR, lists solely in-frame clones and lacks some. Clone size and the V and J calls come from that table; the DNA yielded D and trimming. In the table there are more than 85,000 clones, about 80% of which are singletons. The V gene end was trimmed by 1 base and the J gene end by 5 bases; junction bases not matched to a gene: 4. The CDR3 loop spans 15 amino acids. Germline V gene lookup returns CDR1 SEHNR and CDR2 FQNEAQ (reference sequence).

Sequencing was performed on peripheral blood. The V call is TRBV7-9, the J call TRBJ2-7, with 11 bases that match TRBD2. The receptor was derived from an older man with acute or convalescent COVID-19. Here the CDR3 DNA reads TGTGCCAGCAGCTTAGGGACTAGCGGGTCCGACGAGCAGTACTTC. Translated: CASSLGTSGSDEQYF.